What follows are 18 T cell receptor beta chains derived from one specimen sequenced in a study of cytomegalovirus exposure and HLA in healthy donors. In the PCR, 60 Vbeta and 13 Jbeta primers were used. This table comes from immunoSEQ multiplex PCR, and its TCRdb copy is limited to in-frame clones, with some not included. In the table there are 150,000 to 200,000 clones, around 86% of which are singletons. Sequenced sample: PBMCs. The source of these receptors is a woman in her forties or fifties in good health and CMV-seropositive.

The chain joins TRBV9 to TRBJ2-1; 9 nucleotides agree with TRBD2. The CDR3 has 14 residues. Germline-derived CDR1 and CDR2 are SGDLS and YYNGEE. V dropped 0 bases and J dropped 10; count of bases not matched to a gene: 5. The CDR3 DNA follows: TGTGCCAGCAGCGTAGGTGGTAGCGGGGGAGAGCAGTTCTTC. Protein: CASSVGGSGGEQFF.

DNA of the CDR3: TGTGCCAGCAGTCAAGTCGGAGAATACTACGAGCAGTACTTC. Protein: CASSQVGEYYEQYF. The rearrangement joins TRBV7-2 to TRBJ2-7; D ambiguous. CDR3 length: 14 residues. The V end lost 6 bases, the J end lost 3 bases, and 15 bases lay between the germline ends. The V gene's germline CDR1 is SGHTA and CDR2 FQGNSA.

This clone has just one count. At one end the junction does not follow the germline gene, possibly because of a read error. J is TRBJ2-4 and V is TRBV28, with D perhaps matching TRBD2 (5 bases). The CDR3 length is 12 residues. Germline V gives CDR1 MDHEN, CDR2 SYDVKM. CDR3 bases: TGTGCCAGCAGTCTAGCCAAAAACAGTCAGTACTTC. Translation gives CASSLAKNSQYF.

For the CDR3, the DNA is TGTGCCAGCAGCCTCCGGACAGGGGGCGGGGAGACCCAGTACTTC. Translating gives CASSLRTGGGETQYF. The V gene is TRBV7-6, the J gene TRBJ2-5, with 11 bases fitting TRBD1. V was pared by 5 bases and J by 5 bases, with 7 bases of the junction left unmatched. Looked up from germline, CDR1 is SGHVS and CDR2 is FNYEAQ. The CDR3 loop spans 15 amino acids.

This chain joins TRBV9 and TRBJ2-5; D ambiguous. With the DNA end fitting TRBJ2-7 better, the J assignment may be wrong. The V gene's germline CDR1 is SGDLS and CDR2 YYNGEE. The CDR3 extends over 14 amino acids. Written as DNA, the CDR3 is TGTGCCAGCAGCGTAGATACTGAGTCCTACGAGCAGTACTTC. Translating it yields CASSVDTESYEQYF.

The chain uses TRBV11-2 and TRBJ2-6; maybe TRBD2 (5 bases). The CDR3 length is 15 residues. The germline V and J ends were trimmed by 0 bases and 2 bases, with 5 bases remaining between them. Germline V gene lookup returns CDR1 SGHAT and CDR2 FQNNGV. The CDR3 bases are TGTGCCAGCAGCTTAGACGGGACTGGGGCCAACGTCCTGACTTTC. Translating gives CASSLDGTGANVLTF.

The chain combines TRBV19 with TRBJ1-5; D gene uncertain. V lost 7 bases and J 7 bases, leaving 17 bases between the germline ends. This CDR3 region has 14 residues. Germline values: CDR1 LNHDA, CDR2 SQIVND (reference sequence). For the CDR3, the DNA is TGTGCCAGTACCGCTGGGCAGAACCAGCAGCCCCAGCATTTT. Translated: CASTAGQNQQPQHF.

As to this clone: The junction shows a germline mismatch at one end, possibly a read error. DNA for the CDR3: TGCGCCAGCAGCCTTGAGCCCTCTGGGGCCAACGGCCTGACTTTC. It specifies CASSLEPSGANGLTF. The genes are TRBV5-1 and TRBJ2-6; a weak D match, TRBD1 (5 bases). CDR3 length: 15 residues. Germline loops: CDR1 SGHRS, CDR2 YFSETQ.

This sequence joins TRBV10-1 and TRBJ1-2; TRBD1 is a possible D gene (6 bases). CDR3 length equals 13 residues. In germline, CDR1 is WNHNN, CDR2 SYGVQD (reference sequence). Trimming pared 5 bases from V and 2 bases from J, leaving 9 bases between. CDR3 amino acids: CASSRTANYGYTF. The CDR3 DNA reads as TGCGCCAGCAGTAGGACAGCGAACTATGGCTACACCTTC.

The rearrangement uses TRBV9 and TRBJ2-5, with TRBD1 identical over 9 bases. With V trimmed by 0 bases and J by 2 bases, 5 bases remained unmatched. CDR1 SGDLS and CDR2 YYNGEE come from the germline V gene. The CDR3 runs 16 residues. The CDR3 loop reads CASSVGQGGKQETQYF. The CDR3 DNA is TGTGCCAGCAGCGTAGGACAGGGGGGAAAGCAAGAGACCCAGTACTTC.

This clone came up once. The chain uses TRBV28 and TRBJ2-6; a weak D match, TRBD1 (6 bases). V gave up 6 bases and J gave up 4 bases, with 13 bases separating them. CDR1 is MDHEN and CDR2 is SYDVKM in the germline V gene. This CDR3 is built from 15 residues. This chain's CDR3 is CASSQGGAGANVLTF. For the CDR3, the DNA is TGTGCCAGCAGCCAAGGGGGTGCCGGGGCCAACGTCCTGACTTTC. Based on the CDR3 plus reference TRBV28 and TRBJ2-6, the full variable domain is DVKVTQSSRYLVKRTGEKVFLECVQDMDHENMFWYRQDPGLGLRLIYFSYDVKMKEKGDIPEGYSVSREKKERFSLILESASTNQTSMYLCASSQGGAGANVLTFGAGSRLTVL.

The rearrangement links TRBV18 to TRBJ2-1; TRBD2 matches at 12 bases. V lost 6 bases, J lost 8 bases, and 8 bases stayed unmatched. Germline values: CDR1 KGHSH, CDR2 LQKENI. The CDR3 contains 15 residues. CDR3 sequence: CASSPGLAGLDEQFF. Written as DNA, the CDR3 is TGTGCCAGCTCTCCGGGACTAGCGGGTTTGGATGAGCAGTTCTTC.

In this sample, this clone turned up once. This chain uses TRBV14 with TRBJ1-1, with 8 bases identical to TRBD1. This CDR3 has 16 amino acids. With 1 base clipped from V and 4 bases from J, the junction kept 8 bases outside the gene matches. Germline assignment: CDR1 SGHDN and CDR2 FVKESK. The CDR3 protein is CASSQVFGQGGTEAFF. CDR3 DNA: TGTGCCAGCAGCCAAGTCTTCGGACAGGGTGGCACTGAAGCTTTCTTT. The whole variable domain, remainder taken from reference TRBV14 and TRBJ1-1, is EAGVTQFPSHSVIEKGQTVTLRCDPISGHDNLYWYRRVMGKEIKFLLHFVKESKQDESGMPNNRFLAERTGGTYSTLKVQPAELEDSGVYFCASSQVFGQGGTEAFFGQGTRLTVV.

The chain has TRBV25-1 and TRBJ2-2; D remains unclear. Looked up from germline, CDR1 is MGHDK and CDR2 is SYGVNS. This CDR3 is 13 amino acids long. Trimming stripped 3 bases from V and 2 bases from J, with 4 bases between. The CDR3 here is CASSDTNTGELFF. In DNA, the CDR3 is TGTGCCAGCAGTGACACAAACACCGGGGAGCTGTTTTTT. The full variable domain, its missing parts supplied by reference TRBV25-1 and TRBJ2-2, is EADIYQTPRYLVIGTGKKITLECSQTMGHDKMYWYQQDPGMELHLIHYSYGVNSTEKGDLSSESTVSRIRTEHFPLTLESARPSHTSQYLCASSDTNTGELFFGEGSRLTVL.

The chain uses TRBV6-5 and TRBJ1-2; unclear D gene. Germline CDR1 and CDR2: MNHEY and SVGAGI. The CDR3 is made up of 13 amino acids. V dropped 6 bases and J dropped 4 bases, with 12 bases sitting between them. CDR3 in DNA: TGTGCCAGCAGCTCCGCTCGGTTCTATGGCTACACCTTC. The encoded protein is CASSSARFYGYTF.

The rearrangement links TRBV29-1 to TRBJ2-4; the match to TRBD1 covers 7 bases. This CDR3 comprises 12 residues. V was clipped by 5 bases and J by 12 bases; unmatched bases: 10. In germline, CDR1 is SQVTM, CDR2 ANQGSEA. For the CDR3, the DNA is TGCAGCGTTAGACAGGGTCTCGACAGTCAGTACTTC. This translates into CSVRQGLDSQYF.

V usage is TRBV29-1 and J usage is TRBJ2-5, with 9 bases identical to TRBD1. The CDR3 totals 14 residues. V gave up 5 bases and J gave up 1 base; unmatched junction bases: 5. Germline V gene sequence: CDR1 SQVTM, CDR2 ANQGSEA. DNA of the CDR3: TGCAGCGTTATTGGACAGGGGCCCCAAGAGACCCAGTACTTC. Protein: CSVIGQGPQETQYF.

The chain is built from TRBV5-1 and TRBJ1-4; 8 bases are a match to TRBD1. The trim removed 3 bases at V and 1 base at J, leaving 5 bases unmatched. CDR3 length: 16 residues. CDR1 and CDR2 from the germline V gene are SGHRS and YFSETQ. CDR3 region: CASSWQGAGTNEKLFF. CDR3 coding DNA: TGCGCCAGCAGCTGGCAGGGGGCAGGAACTAATGAAAAACTGTTTTTT.